This entry features one TCR beta chain sequence. The antigen is undetermined. These data are taken from a study of cytomegalovirus exposure and HLA in healthy donors. Study-level points and caveats: Using the classifier, cytomegalovirus status was reportedly diagnosed with high specificity and sensitivity. Cytomegalovirus-associated status was assigned to more than 150 TCR beta chains.

Method: immunoSEQ multiplex PCR; TCRdb's copy keeps in-frame clones and lacks some. The table shows roughly 100,000 clones, with approximately 90% occurring only once. The donors were in the roughly 120-subject validation cohort, distinct from the approximately 700-subject first cohort. CDR1 and CDR2 from the germline V gene are SGHAT and FQNNGV. The CDR3 consists of 14 residues. Trimming removed 5 bases at V and 5 bases at J, with 12 bases between. This TCR was recovered from a woman between 18 and 29 years old in good health and CMV-seropositive. Input material: PBMCs. The V call is TRBV11-2, the J call TRBJ1-4; possibly TRBD1 for D (6 bases). The CDR3 spells CASSLGHQNEKLFF. In nucleotides, the CDR3 is TGTGCCAGCAGCCTGGGACACCAGAATGAAAAACTGTTTTTT. Drawing the rest from reference TRBV11-2 and TRBJ1-4, the complete variable domain is EAGVAQSPRYKIIEKRQSVAFWCNPISGHATLYWYQQILGQGPKLLIQFQNNGVVDDSQLPKDRFSAERLKGVDSTLKIQPAKLEDSAVYLCASSLGHQNEKLFFGSGTQLSVL.